The present TCR beta chain was sequenced within a study of post-analysis software for immune sequencing data. This CDR3 has 17 residues. The J segment lost 10 bases and the V segment lost 3 bases, leaving 10 bases of the junction unmatched. The germline V gene has CDR1 SGHRS and CDR2 YFSETQ. Prepared TCR beta cDNA libraries contained unique molecular identifiers. TCRdb processed the PCR reads anew with MiXCR; each CDR3 protein has one entry. Here the sample spans about 460,000 distinct CDR3 sequences, around 40% being singletons. Of note for this clonotype: Its antigen remains unidentified.

Notes on the study in general: Pronounced co-clustering by F measure was evident among identically batched samples. Several TRBV segments, TRBV5-6, TRBV5-1 and TRBV20-1 among them, were found more frequent in patients than controls.

V usage is TRBV5-1 and J usage is TRBJ2-1; TRBD2 aligns across 16 bases. The sequence was obtained from a girl aged 5-17 years with multiple sclerosis. The sample comprised blood. The CDR3 DNA follows: TGCGCCAGCAGCTCCGGGACTAGCGGGAGGGCCGACCTAGAGCAGTTCTTC. Translated: CASSSGTSGRADLEQFF.